One sample yielded the 3 T cell receptor beta chains listed below, sequenced in a study of blood T cell repertoires in COVID-19. Generated by immunoSEQ multiplex PCR, the TCRdb table keeps only in-frame clones and is missing some. This sample carries around 290,000 clones, approximately 91% of them seen once, and the ten largest clones take around 2%. Sequenced material: peripheral blood. The receptors originated from a woman aged 25 to 45 with COVID-19, enrolled during active disease.

The sample holds a few counts of this clone. The chain joins TRBV6-2 or TRBV6-3 to TRBJ1-1, with a tentative D call TRBD1 (6 bases). Germline values: CDR1 MNHEY, CDR2 SVGEGT. The V end lost 5 bases, the J end lost 2 bases, and 15 bases lay between the germline ends. The CDR3 contains 15 residues. Here the CDR3 DNA reads TGTGCCAGCAGTAACAACAGGGACCTCAACACTGAAGCTTTCTTT. Its translation is CASSNNRDLNTEAFF.

The J gene is TRBJ1-1, the V gene TRBV7-9; 11 positions agree with TRBD1. J gave up 4 bases and V 6 bases, and 7 bases lay outside the gene matches. This CDR3 is 15 amino acids long. Germline CDR1 reads SEHNR; CDR2 reads FQNEAQ (reference sequence). The chain's CDR3 is CASRLQGQGGTEAFF. In DNA form, the CDR3 reads TGTGCCAGCAGACTCCAGGGACAGGGGGGCACTGAAGCTTTCTTT.

This rearrangement joins TRBV9 to TRBJ2-5, with 8 bases identical to TRBD2. CDR3 size: 15 residues. Germline V CDR1 and CDR2: SGDLS, YYNGEE. V was pared by 2 bases and J by 2 bases, with 5 bases of the junction left unmatched. The CDR3 DNA reads as TGTGCCAGCAGCGTTAGCGGGACGACACAAGAGACCCAGTACTTC. This encodes CASSVSGTTQETQYF.